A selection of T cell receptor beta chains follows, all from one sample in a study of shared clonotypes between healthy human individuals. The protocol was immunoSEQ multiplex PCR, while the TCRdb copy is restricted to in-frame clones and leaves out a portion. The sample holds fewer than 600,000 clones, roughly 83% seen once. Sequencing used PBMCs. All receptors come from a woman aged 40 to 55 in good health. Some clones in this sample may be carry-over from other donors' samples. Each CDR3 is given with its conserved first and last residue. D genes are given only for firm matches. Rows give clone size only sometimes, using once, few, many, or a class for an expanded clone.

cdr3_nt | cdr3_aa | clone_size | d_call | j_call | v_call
TGTGCCAGCAGCCTGAAGGAGGGTACAGATACGCAGTATTTT | CASSLKEGTDTQYF | NA | NA | TRBJ2-3 | TRBV7-9
TGTGCCAGCTCATCCGGGACAGCTAGCAATCAGCCCCAGCATTTT | CASSSGTASNQPQHF | once | TRBD1 | TRBJ1-5 | TRBV18
TGTGCCAGCAGCGCCATCCGGGACCCCTCCTCCTACGAGCAGTACTTC | CASSAIRDPSSYEQYF | NA | NA | TRBJ2-7 | TRBV2
TGTGCCACCAGGACCGGAGACAGTTCCTACGAGCAGTACTTC | CATRTGDSSYEQYF | NA | NA | TRBJ2-7 | TRBV15
TGTGCCAGCAAAAATCCAGCGGGAGGGCAAGAGACCCAGTACTTC | CASKNPAGGQETQYF | NA | TRBD2 | TRBJ2-5 | TRBV28
TGTGCCAGCAGCTTATCCTCCGGGACTACGAGCTCCTACGAGCAGTACTTC | CASSLSSGTTSSYEQYF | NA | TRBD2 | TRBJ2-7 | TRBV7-9
TGCGCCAGCAGCTTGCCCCACGGGGACTACGAGCAGTACTTC | CASSLPHGDYEQYF | NA | NA | TRBJ2-7 | TRBV5-1
TGTGCCAGCAGTTACTCGGGACTAGCGCCCTACGAGCAGTACTTC | CASSYSGLAPYEQYF | NA | TRBD2 | TRBJ2-7 | TRBV6-5
TGCGCCAGCAGCCGGGACAGCTTTACGAAAGGGACCCAGTACTTC | CASSRDSFTKGTQYF | NA | TRBD1 | TRBJ2-5 | TRBV5-1
TGTGCCAGCAGTCGTCAGGGGACATCCGTGCTGTTTTTT | CASSRQGTSVLFF | NA | NA | TRBJ2-2 | TRBV6-5
TGTGCCAGCAGGGAACAGGGGGCCAAGAACACTGAAGCTTTCTTT | CASREQGAKNTEAFF | NA | TRBD1 | TRBJ1-1 | TRBV6-1